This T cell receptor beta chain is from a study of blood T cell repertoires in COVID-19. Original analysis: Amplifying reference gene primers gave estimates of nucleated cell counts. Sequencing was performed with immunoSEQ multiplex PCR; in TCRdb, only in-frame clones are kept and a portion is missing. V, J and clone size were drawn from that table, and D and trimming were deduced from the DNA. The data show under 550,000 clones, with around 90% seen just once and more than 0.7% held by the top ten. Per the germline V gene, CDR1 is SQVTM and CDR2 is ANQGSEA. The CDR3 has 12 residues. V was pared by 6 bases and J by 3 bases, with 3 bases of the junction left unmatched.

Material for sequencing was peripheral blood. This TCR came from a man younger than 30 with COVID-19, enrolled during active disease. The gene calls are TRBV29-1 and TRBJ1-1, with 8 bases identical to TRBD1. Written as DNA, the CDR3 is TGCAGCGTCGAACAGGGGGACACTGAAGCTTTCTTT. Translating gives CSVEQGDTEAFF. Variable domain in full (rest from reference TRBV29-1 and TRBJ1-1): SAVISQKPSRDICQRGTSLTIQCQVDSQVTMMFWYRQQPGQSLTLIATANQGSEATYESGFVIDKFPISRPNLTFSTLTVSNMSPEDSSIYLCSVEQGDTEAFFGQGTRLTVV.